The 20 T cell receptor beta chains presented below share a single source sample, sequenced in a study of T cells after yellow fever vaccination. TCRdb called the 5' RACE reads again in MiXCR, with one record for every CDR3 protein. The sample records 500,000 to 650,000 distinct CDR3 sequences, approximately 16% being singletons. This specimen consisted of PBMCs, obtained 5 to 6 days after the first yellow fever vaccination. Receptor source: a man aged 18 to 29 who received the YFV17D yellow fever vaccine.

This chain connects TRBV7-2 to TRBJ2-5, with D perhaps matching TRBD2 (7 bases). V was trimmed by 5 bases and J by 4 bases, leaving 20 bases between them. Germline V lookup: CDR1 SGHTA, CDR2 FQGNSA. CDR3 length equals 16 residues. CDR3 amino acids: CASSTLGGALIETQYF. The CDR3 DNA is TGTGCCAGCAGCACCTTGGGGGGGGCTTTGATAGAGACCCAGTACTTC.

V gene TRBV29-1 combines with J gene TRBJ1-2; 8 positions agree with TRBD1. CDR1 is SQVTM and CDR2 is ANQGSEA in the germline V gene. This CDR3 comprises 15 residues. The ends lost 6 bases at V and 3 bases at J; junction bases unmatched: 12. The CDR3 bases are TGCAGCGTACCCCCCAGGGGGCGATCTGACTATGGCTACACCTTC. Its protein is CSVPPRGRSDYGYTF.

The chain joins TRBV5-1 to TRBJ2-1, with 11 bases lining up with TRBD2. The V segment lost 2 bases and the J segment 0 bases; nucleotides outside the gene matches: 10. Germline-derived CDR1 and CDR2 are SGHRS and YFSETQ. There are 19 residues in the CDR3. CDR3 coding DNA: TGCGCCAGCAGCTTACTTGGACTAGCGGGCCGAAGCTCCTACAATGAGCAGTTCTTC. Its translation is CASSLLGLAGRSSYNEQFF. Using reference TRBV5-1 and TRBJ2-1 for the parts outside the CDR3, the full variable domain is KAGVTQTPRYLIKTRGQQVTLSCSPISGHRSVSWYQQTPGQGLQFLFEYFSETQRNKGNFPGRFSGRQFSNSRSEMNVSTLELGDSALYLCASSLLGLAGRSSYNEQFFGPGTRLTVL.

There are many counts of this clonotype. This CDR3 is CASSPNPGGAPTGELFF. In DNA, the CDR3 is TGTGCCAGCAGCCCTAACCCAGGGGGGGCGCCCACCGGGGAGCTGTTTTTT. This chain joins TRBV7-2 and TRBJ2-2; D tentatively fits TRBD1 or TRBD2 (7 bases each). V dropped 5 bases and J dropped 4 bases, with 20 bases sitting between them. The CDR3 runs 17 residues. The germline V gene encodes CDR1 SGHTA and CDR2 FQGNSA.

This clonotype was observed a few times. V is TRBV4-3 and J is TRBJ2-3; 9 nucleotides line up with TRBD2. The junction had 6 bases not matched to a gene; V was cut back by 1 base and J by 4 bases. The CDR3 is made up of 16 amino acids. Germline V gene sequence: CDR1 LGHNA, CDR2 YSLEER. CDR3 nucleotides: TGCGCCAGCAGCCAAGGTCTAGCGGGGTGGCCAGATACGCAGTATTTT. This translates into CASSQGLAGWPDTQYF.

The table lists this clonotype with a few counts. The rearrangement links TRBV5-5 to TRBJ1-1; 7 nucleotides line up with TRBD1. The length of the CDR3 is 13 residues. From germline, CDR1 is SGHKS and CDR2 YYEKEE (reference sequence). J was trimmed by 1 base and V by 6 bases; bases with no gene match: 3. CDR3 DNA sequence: TGTGCCAGCAACAACAGGGGGAACACTGAAGCTTTCTTT. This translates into CASNNRGNTEAFF.

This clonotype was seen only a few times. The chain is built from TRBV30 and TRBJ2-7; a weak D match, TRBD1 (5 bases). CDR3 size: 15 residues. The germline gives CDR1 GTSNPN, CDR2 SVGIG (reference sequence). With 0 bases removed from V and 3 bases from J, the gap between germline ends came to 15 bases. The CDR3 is CAWSVYFQGSYEQYF. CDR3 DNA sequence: TGTGCCTGGAGTGTATATTTTCAGGGTAGCTACGAGCAGTACTTC. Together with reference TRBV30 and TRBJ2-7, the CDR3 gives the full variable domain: SQTIHQWPATLVQPVGSPLSLECTVEGTSNPNLYWYRQAAGRGLQLLFYSVGIGQISSEVPQNLSASRPQDRQFILSSKKLLLSDSGFYLCAWSVYFQGSYEQYFGPGTRLTVT.

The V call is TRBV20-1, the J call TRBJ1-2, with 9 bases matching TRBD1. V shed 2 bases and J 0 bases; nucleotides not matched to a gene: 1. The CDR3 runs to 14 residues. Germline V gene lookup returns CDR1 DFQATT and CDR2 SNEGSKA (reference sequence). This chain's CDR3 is CSARWDRANYGYTF. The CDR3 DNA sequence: TGCAGTGCTAGATGGGACAGGGCTAACTATGGCTACACCTTC.

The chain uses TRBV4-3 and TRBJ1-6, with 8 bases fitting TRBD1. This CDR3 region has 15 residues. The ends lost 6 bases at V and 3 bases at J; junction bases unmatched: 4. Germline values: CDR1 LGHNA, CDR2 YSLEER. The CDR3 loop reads CASSPTGVYNSPLHF. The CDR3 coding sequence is TGCGCCAGCAGTCCGACAGGGGTCTATAATTCACCCCTCCACTTT.

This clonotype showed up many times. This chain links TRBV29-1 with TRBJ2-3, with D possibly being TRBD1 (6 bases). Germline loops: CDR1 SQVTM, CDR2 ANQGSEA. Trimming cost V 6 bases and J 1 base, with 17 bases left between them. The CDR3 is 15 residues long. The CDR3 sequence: CSVTGQGPGTDTQYF. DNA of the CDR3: TGCAGCGTCACGGGGCAGGGGCCTGGCACAGATACGCAGTATTTT.

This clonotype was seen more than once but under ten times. CDR3 DNA sequence: TGTGCCAGCAGCGCACCAAGCCGGTCCCAGCATTTT. Residues: CASSAPSRSQHF. The J gene is TRBJ1-5, the V gene TRBV5-6; D not certain. CDR3 length: 12 amino acids. Germline lookup yields CDR1 SGHDT and CDR2 YYEEEE. Trimming removed 4 bases at V and 11 bases at J, with 13 bases between. The full variable domain, in which reference TRBV5-6 and TRBJ1-5 provide the parts outside the CDR3, is DAGVTQSPTHLIKTRGQQVTLRCSPKSGHDTVSWYQQALGQGPQFIFQYYEEEERQRGNFPDRFSGHQFPNYSSELNVNALLLGDSALYLCASSAPSRSQHFGDGTRLSIL.

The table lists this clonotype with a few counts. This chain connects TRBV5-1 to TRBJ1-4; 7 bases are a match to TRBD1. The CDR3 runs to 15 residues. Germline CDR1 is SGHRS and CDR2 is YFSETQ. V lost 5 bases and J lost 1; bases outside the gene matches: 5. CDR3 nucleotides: TGCGCCAGCAGTTTAGCAGGGGGAACTAATGAAAAACTGTTTTTT. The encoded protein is CASSLAGGTNEKLFF.

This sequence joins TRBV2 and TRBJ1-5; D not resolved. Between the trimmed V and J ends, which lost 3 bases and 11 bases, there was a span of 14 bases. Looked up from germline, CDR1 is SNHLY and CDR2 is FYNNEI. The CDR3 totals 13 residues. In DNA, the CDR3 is TGTGCCAGCAGTGAGAACGCGGAAGGAGCCCAGCATTTT. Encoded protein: CASSENAEGAQHF.

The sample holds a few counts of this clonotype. The CDR3 DNA is TGTGCCAGCAGCCAACTATGGTTGGGCCAAGAGACCCAGTACTTC. Translating it yields CASSQLWLGQETQYF. This chain connects TRBV3-1 to TRBJ2-5; the D is unclear. CDR3 length: 15 residues. The germline CDR1 and CDR2 sequences are LGHDT and YNNKEL (reference sequence). V was pared by 2 bases and J by 1 base, with 11 bases between.

CDR3 in DNA: TGCGCCAGCAGCTTGGCCAATGGACAGGTCCGTGGGACTGAAGCTTTCTTT. Translated, it gives CASSLANGQVRGTEAFF. The chain couples TRBV5-1 to TRBJ1-1; 7 bases are a match to TRBD1. This CDR3 spans 17 amino acids. Germline values: CDR1 SGHRS, CDR2 YFSETQ. The J segment lost 5 bases and the V segment lost 0 bases, leaving 13 bases of the junction unmatched.

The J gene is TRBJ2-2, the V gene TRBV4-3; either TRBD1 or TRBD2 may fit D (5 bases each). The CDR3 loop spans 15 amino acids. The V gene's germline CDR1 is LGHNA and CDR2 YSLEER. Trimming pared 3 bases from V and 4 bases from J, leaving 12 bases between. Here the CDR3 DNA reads TGCGCCAGCAGCCAGGAGACAGCGGTCACCGGGGAGCTGTTTTTT. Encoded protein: CASSQETAVTGELFF.

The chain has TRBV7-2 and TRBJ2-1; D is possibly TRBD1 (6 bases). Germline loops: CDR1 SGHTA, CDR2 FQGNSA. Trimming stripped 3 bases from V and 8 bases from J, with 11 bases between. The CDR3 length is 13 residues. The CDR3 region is CASSLLQGDEQFF. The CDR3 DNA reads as TGTGCCAGCAGCTTGCTACAGGGCGATGAGCAGTTCTTC.

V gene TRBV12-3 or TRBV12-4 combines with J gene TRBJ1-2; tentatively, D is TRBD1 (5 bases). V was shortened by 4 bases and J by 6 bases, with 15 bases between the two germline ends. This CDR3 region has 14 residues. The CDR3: CASSSGFGVDGYTF. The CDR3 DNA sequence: TGTGCCAGCAGTTCAGGGTTCGGGGTGGATGGCTACACCTTC.

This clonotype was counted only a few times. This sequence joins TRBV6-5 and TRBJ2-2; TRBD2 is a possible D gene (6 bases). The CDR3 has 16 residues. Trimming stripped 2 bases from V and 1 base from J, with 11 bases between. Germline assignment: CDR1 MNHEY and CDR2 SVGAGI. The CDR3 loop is CASSYGYSGNTGELFF. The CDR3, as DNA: TGTGCCAGCAGTTACGGCTATAGCGGGAACACCGGGGAGCTGTTTTTT.

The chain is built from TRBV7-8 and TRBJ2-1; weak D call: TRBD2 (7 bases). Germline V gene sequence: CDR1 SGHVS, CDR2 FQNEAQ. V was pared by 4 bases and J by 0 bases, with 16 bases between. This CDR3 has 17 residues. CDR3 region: CASSSMGGLTSYNEQFF. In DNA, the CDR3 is TGTGCCAGCAGCTCTATGGGGGGGCTTACCTCCTACAATGAGCAGTTCTTC.